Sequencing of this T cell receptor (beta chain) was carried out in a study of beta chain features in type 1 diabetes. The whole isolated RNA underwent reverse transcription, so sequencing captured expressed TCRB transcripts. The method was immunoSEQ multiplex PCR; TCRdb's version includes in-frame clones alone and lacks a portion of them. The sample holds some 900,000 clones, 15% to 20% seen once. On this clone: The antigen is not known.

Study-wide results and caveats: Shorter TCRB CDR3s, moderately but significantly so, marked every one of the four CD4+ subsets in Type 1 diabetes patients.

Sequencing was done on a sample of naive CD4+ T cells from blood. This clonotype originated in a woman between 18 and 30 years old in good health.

The CDR3 spells CASSYTVDSYEQYF. The CDR3 DNA reads TGTGCCAGCAGCTACACAGTGGACTCCTACGAGCAGTACTTC. This chain uses TRBV5-4 with TRBJ2-7; no definite D call. CDR3 length: 14 amino acids. V was shortened by 3 bases and J by 0 bases, with 10 bases between the two germline ends. In germline, CDR1 is SGHNT, CDR2 YYREEE (reference sequence).